This entry lists 18 T cell receptor beta chains sequenced from one sample in a study of molecular identifiers for immune sequencing clone quantification. MiXCR was run by TCRdb on the PCR reads, yielding one entry per CDR3 protein. The sample includes some 320,000 distinct CDR3 sequences, around 21% of them seen just once. The sequencing sample was made of naive CD8+ T cells from blood, with Jurkat cell RNA spiked in. Subset defined: FACS-sorted CD8+CD4-CCR7+CD45RA+ naive T cells. These receptor sequences come from a human donor in good health. Some libraries in this study had Jurkat cell RNA spiked in.

This clonotype appeared many times. J is TRBJ2-1 and V is TRBV14; TRBD2 aligns across 11 bases. CDR3 length equals 16 residues. Per the germline V gene, CDR1 is SGHDN and CDR2 is FVKESK. The V segment lost 4 bases and the J segment 3 bases; nucleotides outside the gene matches: 5. For the CDR3, the DNA is TGTGCCAGCAGCCGAATCCTAGCGGGGGGCTACAATGAGCAGTTCTTC. This sequence encodes CASSRILAGGYNEQFF.

Turning to this clonotype: At one end the junction does not follow the germline gene, possibly because of a read error. J is TRBJ1-1 and V is TRBV5-4; D gene ambiguous. The CDR3 is made up of 12 amino acids. Germline CDR1 SGHNT, CDR2 YYREEE (reference sequence). The CDR3, as DNA: TGTGCCAGCAGCTTCGGAGAAACTGGAGCTTTCTTT. The encoded protein is CASSFGETGAFF.

This clonotype was counted ten times or more. The rearrangement uses TRBV20-1 and TRBJ2-7; possible D gene TRBD2, 7 bases. The V gene lost 2 bases and the J gene lost 6 bases, with 14 bases spanning the gap. There are 13 residues in the CDR3. Germline CDR1 reads DFQATT; CDR2 reads SNEGSKA (reference sequence). CDR3 DNA sequence: TGCAGTGCTAGATCCTCGGGGGGCGGCGAGCAGTACTTC. It specifies CSARSSGGGEQYF.

The chain recombines TRBV6-5 with TRBJ2-3; TRBD1 aligns across 10 bases. There are 19 residues in the CDR3. Germline values: CDR1 MNHEY, CDR2 SVGAGI. The J segment lost 1 base and the V segment lost 4 bases, leaving 14 bases of the junction unmatched. The CDR3 region has the DNA TGTGCCAGCAGTTCTGCCTATGTCCGGGACAGGGGAGGCACAGATACGCAGTATTTT. Its translation: CASSSAYVRDRGGTDTQYF.

To note about this clonotype: The junction shows a germline mismatch at one end, possibly a read error. The chain joins TRBV7-9 to TRBJ2-1; D may be TRBD2 (6 bases). There are 17 residues in the CDR3. From germline, CDR1 is SEHNR and CDR2 FQNEAQ (reference sequence). CDR3 nucleotides: TGTGCCAGCAGCCCCCGGGACTTTTCGAGCTCCCACAATGAGCAGTTCTTC. This codes for CASSPRDFSSSHNEQFF.

This clonotype was detected ten times or more. This chain uses TRBV10-3 with TRBJ2-3, with TRBD2 as a possible D gene (5 bases). V dropped 1 base and J dropped 6 bases, with 14 bases sitting between them. Germline lookup yields CDR1 ENHRY and CDR2 SYGVKD. This CDR3 has 15 residues. The CDR3 bases are TGTGCCATCAGTGAGTTGTCTAGCCAAGGGGATACGCAGTATTTT. Residues: CAISELSSQGDTQYF.

Concerning this clonotype itself: A much larger clonotype is one base distant, so this may be a read error. Since no conserved phenylalanine or tryptophan closes the CDR3, a read error is the likely cause. This sequence joins TRBV12-3 or TRBV12-4 and TRBJ1-6; D is ambiguous. This CDR3 is built from 13 residues. Trimming shortened V by 11 bases and J by 8 bases, and 16 bases separated the two germline ends. CDR3 nucleotide sequence: TGTGCCGTCCGTGGCGAATGGGATTCACCCCTCCACCTT. Protein sequence: CAVRGEWDSPLHL.

Many counts were recorded for this clonotype. This chain links TRBV28 with TRBJ2-4, with 7 bases that match TRBD1. Germline CDR1 MDHEN, CDR2 SYDVKM. Germline trimming cut 8 bases from V and 0 bases from J; bases unmatched to any gene: 7. The CDR3 runs to 15 residues. The CDR3 here is CASGQDSLAKNIQYF. The CDR3 nucleotides read TGTGCCAGCGGACAGGACAGTCTAGCCAAAAACATTCAGTACTTC.

This clonotype was detected only once. A single base separates this from a much larger clone, so it may be a read error. The rearrangement links TRBV7-9 to TRBJ2-3; perhaps TRBD2 as D (6 bases). Germline assignment: CDR1 SEHNR and CDR2 FQNEAQ (reference sequence). Trimming removed 5 bases at V and 6 bases at J, with 21 bases between. The CDR3 covers 16 residues. The CDR3 loop is CASSPYTSSELDTQYF. The CDR3 DNA reads as TGTGCCAGCAGCCCTTACACTAGCAGTGAACTGGATACGCAGTATTTT.

This chain links TRBV7-3 with TRBJ2-3, with D tentatively TRBD1 (5 bases). Germline CDR1 is SGHTA and CDR2 is FQGTGA. V lost 5 bases, J lost 3 bases, and 15 bases lay in between. This CDR3 contains 15 residues. Written as DNA, the CDR3 is TGTGCCAGCAGCCAAACAGGCATCGGAACAGATACGCAGTATTTT. Protein product: CASSQTGIGTDTQYF.

This clonotype was seen repeatedly, ten times or more. The CDR3 is CASSMSGDAYGYTF. For the CDR3, the DNA is TGTGCCAGTAGTATGTCAGGGGACGCTTATGGCTACACCTTC. The chain has TRBV19 and TRBJ1-2, with D perhaps TRBD1 (6 bases). Deletions cut 3 bases from V and 5 bases from J, with 13 bases between. There are 14 residues in the CDR3. Germline-derived CDR1 and CDR2 are LNHDA and SQIVND (reference sequence).

Notes on this clonotype: Since a much larger clone is just one base distant, this may be a read error. The chain links TRBV4-3 to TRBJ1-1; TRBD1 aligns across 7 bases. Germline loops: CDR1 LGHNA, CDR2 YSLEER. V dropped 1 base and J dropped 5; count of bases not matched to a gene: 13. The CDR3 is made up of 17 amino acids. CDR3 protein: CASSQGFPGQVVTEAFF. The CDR3, as DNA: TGCGCCAGCAGCCAAGGTTTCCCAGGACAGGTCGTAACTGAAGCTTTCTTT.

Comments on this clonotype: Since a much larger clone is just one base distant, this may be a read error. The rearrangement links TRBV2 to TRBJ2-7, with D perhaps matching TRBD1 or TRBD2 (5 bases each). The CDR3 consists of 16 residues. Germline lookup yields CDR1 SNHLY and CDR2 FYNNEI. The chain's CDR3 is CAGSEYGAELSYEQYF. The CDR3 DNA reads as TGTGCCGGCAGTGAATACGGGGCGGAGCTCTCCTACGAGCAGTACTTC.

The rearrangement uses TRBV30 and TRBJ2-7, with 8 bases matching TRBD1. The CDR3 totals 14 residues. Germline assignment: CDR1 GTSNPN and CDR2 SVGIG (reference sequence). V lost 5 bases to trimming and J lost 6 bases; unmatched junction nucleotides: 12. The chain's CDR3 is CAWEWRQGLGEQYF. In nucleotides, the CDR3 is TGTGCCTGGGAATGGAGACAGGGGCTCGGCGAGCAGTACTTC.

Regarding this clonotype: A much bigger clone sits one base away, suggesting this may be a read error. The chain carries TRBV28 and TRBJ2-7, with 7 bases that match TRBD2. The CDR3 is 14 residues long. V shed 5 bases and J 2 bases; nucleotides not matched to a gene: 6. CDR1 is MDHEN and CDR2 is SYDVKM in the germline V gene. CDR3 region: CASSAWEGTYEQYF. The CDR3 nucleotides read TGTGCCAGCAGTGCGTGGGAGGGGACCTACGAGCAGTACTTC.

As for this clonotype: This may be a read error: a much more frequent sequence differs by one nucleotide. The chain recombines TRBV4-2 with TRBJ2-2, with TRBD2 identical over 12 bases. This CDR3 has 16 amino acids. Trimming removed 11 bases from V and 6 bases from J; junction bases left unmatched: 13. Germline CDR1 and CDR2: LGHNA and YNFKEQ. In nucleotides, the CDR3 is TGTGCCTGCGGCGGGAGGACTAGCGGGACCCCCGGGGAGCTGTTTTTT. Its translation: CACGGRTSGTPGELFF.

This clonotype was detected only a few times. The chain carries TRBV6-2 or TRBV6-3 and TRBJ2-1, with D perhaps TRBD2 (5 bases). V lost 0 bases, J lost 8 bases, and 17 bases lay in between. The CDR3 has 16 amino acids. Germline V gene sequence: CDR1 MNHEY, CDR2 SVGEGT. DNA for the CDR3: TGTGCCAGCAGTTACTCCGCTTGGGGTCAGGAGGATGAGCAGTTCTTC. Amino acids: CASSYSAWGQEDEQFF.

Worth noting for this clonotype: A single base separates this from a much larger clone, so it may be a read error. Because the CDR3 is missing its conserved closing phenylalanine or tryptophan, this is likely a read error. The rearrangement uses TRBV20-1 and TRBJ2-2; D call uncertain. V was clipped by 4 bases and J by 1 base, with 10 bases between them. There are 14 residues in the CDR3. Looked up from germline, CDR1 is DFQATT and CDR2 is SNEGSKA (reference sequence). The CDR3 coding sequence is TGCAGTGCTAAGGGCCGACAGAACACCGGGGAGCTGTTTTCT. Amino acid sequence: CSAKGRQNTGELFS.